The clone carrying this T cell receptor beta chain was seen a handful of times. This specimen belongs to a study of T-cell memory formation after mild COVID-19. TCRdb fed the 5' RACE reads into MiXCR, producing one record per CDR3 protein. The table lists about 450,000 distinct CDR3 sequences, roughly a quarter of them singletons. This CDR3 is 15 amino acids long. Germline CDR1 SGHNT, CDR2 YYREEE (reference sequence). V was clipped by 3 bases and J by 5 bases, with 14 bases between them. The gene calls are TRBV5-4 and TRBJ1-4, with D tentatively TRBD1 (5 bases). The sequencing input was PBMCs or a T cell subset sorted from them (not recorded which). The clonotype originates from an adult woman who had mild COVID-19 (a few samples of this study predate the infection). Cell type and time point are not known. The CDR3 spells CASSSRGRSNEKLFF. The CDR3 DNA is TGTGCCAGCAGCTCCCGGGGGAGGTCCAATGAAAAACTGTTTTTT.